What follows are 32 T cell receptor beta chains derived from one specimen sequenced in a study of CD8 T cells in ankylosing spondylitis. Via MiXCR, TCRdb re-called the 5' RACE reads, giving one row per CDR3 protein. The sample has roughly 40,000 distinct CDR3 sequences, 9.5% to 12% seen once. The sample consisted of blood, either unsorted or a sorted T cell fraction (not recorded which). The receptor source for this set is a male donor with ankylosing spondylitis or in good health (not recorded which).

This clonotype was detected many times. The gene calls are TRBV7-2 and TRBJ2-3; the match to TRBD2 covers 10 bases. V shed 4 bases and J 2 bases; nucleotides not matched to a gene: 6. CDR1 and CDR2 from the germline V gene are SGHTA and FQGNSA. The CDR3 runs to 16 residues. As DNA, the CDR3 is TGTGCCAGCAGCTCCAGGACTAGCGGATACACAGATACGCAGTATTTT. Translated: CASSSRTSGYTDTQYF.

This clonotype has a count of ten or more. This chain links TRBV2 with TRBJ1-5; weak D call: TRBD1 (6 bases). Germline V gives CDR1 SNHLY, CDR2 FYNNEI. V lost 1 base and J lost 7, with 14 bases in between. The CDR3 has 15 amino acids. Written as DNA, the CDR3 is TGTGCCAGCAGTGAAGGGGGGCAGGGCGGCCAGCCCCAGCATTTT. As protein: CASSEGGQGGQPQHF.

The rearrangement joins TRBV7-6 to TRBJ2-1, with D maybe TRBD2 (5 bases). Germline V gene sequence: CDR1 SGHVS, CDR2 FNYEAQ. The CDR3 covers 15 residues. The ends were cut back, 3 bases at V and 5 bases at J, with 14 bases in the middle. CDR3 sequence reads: CASSLWTVSDNEQFF. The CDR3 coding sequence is TGTGCCAGCAGCTTGTGGACTGTTTCGGACAATGAGCAGTTCTTC.

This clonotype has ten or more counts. This CDR3 reads CASSLRQGGQPQHF. The CDR3 nucleotides are TGTGCCAGCAGCCTACGACAGGGCGGTCAGCCCCAGCATTTT. This chain uses TRBV7-8 with TRBJ1-5, with 7 bases matching TRBD1. The CDR3 runs 14 residues. V gave up 5 bases and J gave up 6 bases; unmatched junction bases: 7. Germline CDR1 reads SGHVS; CDR2 reads FQNEAQ. Variable domain in full (rest from reference TRBV7-8 and TRBJ1-5): GAGVSQSPRYKVAKRGQDVALRCDPISGHVSLFWYQQALGQGPEFLTYFQNEAQLDKSGLPSDRFFAERPEGSVSTLKIQRTQQEDSAVYLCASSLRQGGQPQHFGDGTRLSIL.

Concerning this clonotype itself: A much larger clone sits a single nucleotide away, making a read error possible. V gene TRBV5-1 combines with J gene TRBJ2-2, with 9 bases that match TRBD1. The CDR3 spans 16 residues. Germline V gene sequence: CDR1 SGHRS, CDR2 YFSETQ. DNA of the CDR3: TGCGCCAGCAGCTTATCCGGGACAGGGAACACCGCGGAGCTGTTTTTT. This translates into CASSLSGTGNTAELFF.

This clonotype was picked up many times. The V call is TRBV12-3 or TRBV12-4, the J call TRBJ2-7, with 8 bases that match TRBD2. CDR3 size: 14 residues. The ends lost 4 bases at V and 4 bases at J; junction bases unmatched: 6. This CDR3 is CASSSREGTYEQYF. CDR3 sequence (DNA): TGTGCCAGCAGTTCCCGGGAGGGAACGTACGAGCAGTACTTC.

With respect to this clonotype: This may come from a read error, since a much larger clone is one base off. The CDR3 sequence: CASSVSGSGGYTF. The DNA for the CDR3 is TGTGCCAGCAGCGTATCTGGGAGTGGTGGCTACACCTTC. The chain employs TRBV9 and TRBJ1-2; D is unresolved. Looked up from germline, CDR1 is SGDLS and CDR2 is YYNGEE. The V end lost 1 base, the J end lost 7 bases, and 11 bases lay between the germline ends. The CDR3 length is 13 residues. Based on the CDR3 plus reference TRBV9 and TRBJ1-2, the full variable domain is DSGVTQTPKHLITATGQRVTLRCSPRSGDLSVYWYQQSLDQGLQFLIQYYNGEERAKGNILERFSAQQFPDLHSELNLSSLELGDSALYFCASSVSGSGGYTFGSGTRLTVV.

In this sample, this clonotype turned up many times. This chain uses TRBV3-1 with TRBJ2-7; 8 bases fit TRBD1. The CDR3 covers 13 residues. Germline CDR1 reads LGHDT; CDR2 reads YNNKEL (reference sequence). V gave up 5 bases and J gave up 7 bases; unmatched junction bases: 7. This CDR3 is CASSYGQGREQYF. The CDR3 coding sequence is TGTGCCAGCAGCTACGGACAGGGACGAGAGCAGTACTTC.

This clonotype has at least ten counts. The CDR3 is CATTRPSSGANVLTF. CDR3 sequence (DNA): TGTGCCACCACGAGACCGAGCTCTGGGGCCAACGTCCTGACTTTC. The chain uses TRBV12-3 or TRBV12-4 and TRBJ2-6; D call uncertain. Trimming removed 10 bases from V and 0 bases from J, with 13 bases in between. CDR3 size: 15 residues.

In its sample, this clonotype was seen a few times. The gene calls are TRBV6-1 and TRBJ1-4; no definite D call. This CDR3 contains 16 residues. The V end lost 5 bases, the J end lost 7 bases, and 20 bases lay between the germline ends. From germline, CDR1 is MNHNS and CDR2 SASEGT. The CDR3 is CASSLTTGVRGEKLFF. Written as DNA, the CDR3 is TGTGCCAGCAGTCTAACTACCGGGGTCCGGGGTGAAAAACTGTTTTTT.

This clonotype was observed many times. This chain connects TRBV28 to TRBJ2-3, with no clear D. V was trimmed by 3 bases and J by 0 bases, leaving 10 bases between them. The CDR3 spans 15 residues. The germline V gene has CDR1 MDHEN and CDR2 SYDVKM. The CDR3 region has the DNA TGTGCCAGCAGTTTCCCCGTCCCTAGCACAGATACGCAGTATTTT. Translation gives CASSFPVPSTDTQYF.

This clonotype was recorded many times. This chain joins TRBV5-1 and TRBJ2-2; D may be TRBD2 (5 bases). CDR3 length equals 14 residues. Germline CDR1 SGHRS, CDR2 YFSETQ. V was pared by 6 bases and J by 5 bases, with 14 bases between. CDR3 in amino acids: CASTLGTGTGELFF. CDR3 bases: TGCGCCAGCACCCTGGGAACGGGGACCGGGGAGCTGTTTTTT.

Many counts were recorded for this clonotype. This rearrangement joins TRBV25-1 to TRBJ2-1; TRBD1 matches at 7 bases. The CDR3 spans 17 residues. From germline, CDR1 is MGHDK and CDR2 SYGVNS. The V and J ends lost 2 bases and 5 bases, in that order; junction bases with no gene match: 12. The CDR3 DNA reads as TGTGCCAGCAGTGAAAATCGACAGGGCTTCATAGACAATGAGCAGTTCTTC. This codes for CASSENRQGFIDNEQFF. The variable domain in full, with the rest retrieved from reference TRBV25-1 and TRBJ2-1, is EADIYQTPRYLVIGTGKKITLECSQTMGHDKMYWYQQDPGMELHLIHYSYGVNSTEKGDLSSESTVSRIRTEHFPLTLESARPSHTSQYLCASSENRQGFIDNEQFFGPGTRLTVL.

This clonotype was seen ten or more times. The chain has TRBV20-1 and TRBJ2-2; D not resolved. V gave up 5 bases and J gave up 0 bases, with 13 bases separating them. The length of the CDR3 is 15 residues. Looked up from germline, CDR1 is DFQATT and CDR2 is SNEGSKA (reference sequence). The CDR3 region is CSAPPKPANTGELFF. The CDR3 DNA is TGCAGTGCTCCTCCCAAGCCAGCGAACACCGGGGAGCTGTTTTTT.

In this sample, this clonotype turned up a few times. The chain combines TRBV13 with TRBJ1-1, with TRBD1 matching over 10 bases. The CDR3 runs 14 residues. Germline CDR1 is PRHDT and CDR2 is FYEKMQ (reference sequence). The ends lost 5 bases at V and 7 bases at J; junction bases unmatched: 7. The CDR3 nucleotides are TGTGCCAGCAGCGTTGACAGGGGGCTCGGTGAAGCTTTCTTT. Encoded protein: CASSVDRGLGEAFF.

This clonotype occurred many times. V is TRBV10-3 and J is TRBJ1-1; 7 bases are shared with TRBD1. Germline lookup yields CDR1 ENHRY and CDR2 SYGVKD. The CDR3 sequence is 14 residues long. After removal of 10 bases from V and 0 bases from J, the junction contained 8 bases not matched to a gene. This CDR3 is CATRQGSMNTEAFF. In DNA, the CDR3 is TGTGCCACCAGACAGGGTTCCATGAACACTGAAGCTTTCTTT.

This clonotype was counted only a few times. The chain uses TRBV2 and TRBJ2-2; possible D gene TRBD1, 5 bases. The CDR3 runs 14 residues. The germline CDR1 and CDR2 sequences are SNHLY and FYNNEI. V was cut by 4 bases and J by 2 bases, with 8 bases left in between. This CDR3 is CASSGQTNTGELFF. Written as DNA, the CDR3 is TGTGCCAGCAGTGGACAGACAAACACCGGGGAGCTGTTTTTT.

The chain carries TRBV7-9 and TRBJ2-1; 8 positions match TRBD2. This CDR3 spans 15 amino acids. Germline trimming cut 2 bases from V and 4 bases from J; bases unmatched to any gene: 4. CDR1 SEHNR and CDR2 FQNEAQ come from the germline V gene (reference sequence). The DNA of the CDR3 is TGTGCCAGCAGCTTAATCCGGGGGGGATACAATGAGCAGTTCTTC. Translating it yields CASSLIRGGYNEQFF.

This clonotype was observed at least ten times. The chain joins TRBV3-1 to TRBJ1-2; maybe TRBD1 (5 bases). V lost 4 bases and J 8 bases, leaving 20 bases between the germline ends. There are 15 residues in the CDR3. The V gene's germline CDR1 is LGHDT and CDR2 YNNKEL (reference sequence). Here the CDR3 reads CASSPLLTQGLGYTF. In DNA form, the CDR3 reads TGTGCCAGCAGCCCCCTCCTGACTCAGGGCTTAGGCTACACCTTC.

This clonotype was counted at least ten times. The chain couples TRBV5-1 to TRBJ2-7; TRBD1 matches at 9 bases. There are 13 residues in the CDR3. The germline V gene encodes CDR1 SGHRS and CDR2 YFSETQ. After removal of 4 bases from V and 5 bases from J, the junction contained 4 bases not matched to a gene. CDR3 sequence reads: CASSPGQGHEQYF. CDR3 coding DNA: TGCGCCAGCAGCCCGGGACAGGGCCACGAGCAGTACTTC.

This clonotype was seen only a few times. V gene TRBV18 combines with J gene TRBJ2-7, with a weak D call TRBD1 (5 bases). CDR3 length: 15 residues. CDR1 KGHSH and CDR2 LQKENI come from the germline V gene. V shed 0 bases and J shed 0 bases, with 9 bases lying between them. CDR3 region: CASSPPGLHSYEQYF. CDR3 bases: TGTGCCAGCTCACCACCGGGGCTCCACTCCTACGAGCAGTACTTC.

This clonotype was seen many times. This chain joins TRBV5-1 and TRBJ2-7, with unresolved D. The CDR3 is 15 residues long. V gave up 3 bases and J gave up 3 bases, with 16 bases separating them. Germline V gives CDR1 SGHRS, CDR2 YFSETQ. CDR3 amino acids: CASSYDRPTFYEQYF. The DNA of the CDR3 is TGCGCCAGCAGCTACGACCGACCTACTTTCTACGAGCAGTACTTC.

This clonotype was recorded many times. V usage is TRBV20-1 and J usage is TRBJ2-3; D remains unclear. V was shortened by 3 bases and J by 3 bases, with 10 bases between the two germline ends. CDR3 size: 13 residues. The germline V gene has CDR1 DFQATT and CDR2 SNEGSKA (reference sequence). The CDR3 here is CSASWQITDTQYF. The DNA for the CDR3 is TGCAGTGCTAGTTGGCAGATTACAGATACGCAGTATTTT.

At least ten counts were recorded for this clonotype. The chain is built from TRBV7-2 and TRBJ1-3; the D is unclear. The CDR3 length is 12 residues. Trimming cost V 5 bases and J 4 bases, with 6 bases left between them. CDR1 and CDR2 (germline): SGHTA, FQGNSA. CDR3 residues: CASSGGGNTIYF. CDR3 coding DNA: TGTGCCAGCAGCGGAGGGGGAAACACCATATATTTT.

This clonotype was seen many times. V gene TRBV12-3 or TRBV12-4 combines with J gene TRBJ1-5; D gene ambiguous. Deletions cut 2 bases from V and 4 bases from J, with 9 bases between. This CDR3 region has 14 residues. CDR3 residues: CASSLQVSNQPQHF. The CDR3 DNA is TGTGCCAGCAGTTTACAGGTTTCGAATCAGCCCCAGCATTTT.

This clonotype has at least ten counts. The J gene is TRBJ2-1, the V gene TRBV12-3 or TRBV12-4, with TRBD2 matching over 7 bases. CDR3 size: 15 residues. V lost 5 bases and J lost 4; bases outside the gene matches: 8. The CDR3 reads CASSPPAGIYNEQFF. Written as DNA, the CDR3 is TGTGCCAGCAGTCCACCAGCGGGGATTTACAATGAGCAGTTCTTC.

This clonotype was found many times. CDR3 in amino acids: CASSPGRGQAGELFF. The CDR3 coding sequence is TGCGCCAGCAGCCCCGGCAGGGGGCAGGCCGGGGAGCTGTTTTTT. V usage is TRBV5-1 and J usage is TRBJ2-2; 8 bases line up with TRBD1. Germline V gene lookup returns CDR1 SGHRS and CDR2 YFSETQ. V gave up 4 bases and J gave up 6 bases; unmatched junction bases: 8. This CDR3 is built from 15 residues.

Here the CDR3 DNA reads TGTGCCAGCAGCTTCTTATCGGGTGCTGGAAACACCATATATTTT. Protein sequence: CASSFLSGAGNTIYF. This chain links TRBV5-4 with TRBJ1-3; D not certain. Germline V gives CDR1 SGHNT, CDR2 YYREEE (reference sequence). V dropped 2 bases and J dropped 2 bases, with 11 bases sitting between them. The CDR3 contains 15 residues. Full variable domain (remainder filled in from reference TRBV5-4 and TRBJ1-3): ETGVTQSPTHLIKTRGQQVTLRCSSQSGHNTVSWYQQALGQGPQFIFQYYREEENGRGNFPPRFSGLQFPNYSSELNVNALELDDSALYLCASSFLSGAGNTIYFGEGSWLTVV.

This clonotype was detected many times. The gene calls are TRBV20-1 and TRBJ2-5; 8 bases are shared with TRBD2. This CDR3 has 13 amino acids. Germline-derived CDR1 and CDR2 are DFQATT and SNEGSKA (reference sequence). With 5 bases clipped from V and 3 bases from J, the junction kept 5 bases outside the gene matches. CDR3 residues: CSAQLAAKETQYF. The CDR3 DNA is TGCAGTGCTCAACTAGCGGCCAAAGAGACCCAGTACTTC.

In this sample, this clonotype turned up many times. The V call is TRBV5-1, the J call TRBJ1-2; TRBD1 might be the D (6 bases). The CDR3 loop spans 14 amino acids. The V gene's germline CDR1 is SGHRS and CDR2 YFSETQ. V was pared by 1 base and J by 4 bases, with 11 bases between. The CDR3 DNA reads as TGCGCCAGCAGCTTGTCGGACAGTTCCTATGGCTACACCTTC. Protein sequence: CASSLSDSSYGYTF.

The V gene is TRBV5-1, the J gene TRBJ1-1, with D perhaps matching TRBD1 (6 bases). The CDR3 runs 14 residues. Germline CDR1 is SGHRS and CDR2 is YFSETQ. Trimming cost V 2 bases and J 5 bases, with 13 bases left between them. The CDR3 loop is CASSFGTRGTEAFF. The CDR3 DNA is TGCGCCAGCAGCTTCGGGACAAGAGGAACTGAAGCTTTCTTT.

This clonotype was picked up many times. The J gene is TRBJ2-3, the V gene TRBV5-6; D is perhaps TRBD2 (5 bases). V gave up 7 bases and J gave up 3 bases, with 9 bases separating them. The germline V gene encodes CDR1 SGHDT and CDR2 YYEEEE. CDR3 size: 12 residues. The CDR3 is CASGRRTDTQYF. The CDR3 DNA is TGTGCCAGCGGCCGGAGGACAGATACGCAGTATTTT. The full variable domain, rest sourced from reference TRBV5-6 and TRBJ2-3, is DAGVTQSPTHLIKTRGQQVTLRCSPKSGHDTVSWYQQALGQGPQFIFQYYEEEERQRGNFPDRFSGHQFPNYSSELNVNALLLGDSALYLCASGRRTDTQYFGPGTRLTVL.